The next 20 T cell receptor beta chains were all read from a single sample in a study of immune evolution from preneoplasia to lung adenocarcinoma. Profiled with immunoSEQ multiplex PCR; TCRdb holds only in-frame clones, not every one. The table lists roughly 10,000 clones, 75% to 80% of them singletons. The sample consisted of FFPE minimally invasive lung adenocarcinoma tissue. These receptors all come from a person aged 65 to 85 with lung adenocarcinoma.

This chain connects TRBV28 to TRBJ2-7; D possibly corresponds to TRBD1 (6 bases). Germline loops: CDR1 MDHEN, CDR2 SYDVKM. V shed 0 bases and J shed 8 bases, with 11 bases lying between them. The CDR3 runs 13 residues. The CDR3 region has the DNA TGTGCCAGCAGTTTATGGAGCAGGGGCCAGCAGTACTTC. Translating gives CASSLWSRGQQYF.

The genes are TRBV28 and TRBJ1-5; 7 positions match TRBD1. Germline V CDR1 and CDR2: MDHEN, SYDVKM. The CDR3 is made up of 18 amino acids. V was pared by 5 bases and J by 0 bases, with 13 bases of the junction left unmatched. The CDR3 sequence: CASSPNPGTAFSNQPQHF. For the CDR3, the DNA is TGTGCCAGCAGTCCGAACCCCGGGACAGCTTTTAGCAATCAGCCCCAGCATTTT.

This chain links TRBV9 with TRBJ2-1, with D hard to call. From germline, CDR1 is SGDLS and CDR2 YYNGEE. The germline V and J ends were trimmed by 3 bases and 0 bases, with 10 bases remaining between them. The CDR3 covers 15 residues. Here the CDR3 reads CASSAAWASYNEQFF. In nucleotides, the CDR3 is TGTGCCAGCAGCGCAGCGTGGGCCTCCTACAATGAGCAGTTCTTC.

This sequence joins TRBV6-5 and TRBJ2-6, with a tentative D call TRBD1 (6 bases). The germline V gene encodes CDR1 MNHEY and CDR2 SVGAGI. V was pared by 8 bases and J by 0 bases, with 11 bases between. This CDR3 contains 15 residues. CDR3 protein: CASRGHTSGANVLTF. The CDR3 region has the DNA TGTGCCAGCCGGGGACACACCTCTGGGGCCAACGTCCTGACTTTC.

The rearrangement uses TRBV4-3 and TRBJ2-3; no firm D call. The V end was cut by 5 bases, the J end by 4 bases, with 16 bases between. The CDR3 spans 15 residues. The V gene's germline CDR1 is LGHNA and CDR2 YSLEER. DNA for the CDR3: TGCGCCAGCAGCGAAGCCTGGTCACCCTCAGATACGCAGTATTTT. Protein product: CASSEAWSPSDTQYF.

The rearrangement uses TRBV6-1 and TRBJ1-3; D may be TRBD1 (5 bases). Germline V CDR1 and CDR2: MNHNS, SASEGT. The CDR3 contains 15 residues. V shed 3 bases and J shed 2 bases, with 11 bases lying between them. CDR3 sequence (DNA): TGTGCCAGCAGTGAGGGGGGGTTTACTGGAAACACCATATATTTT. Its protein is CASSEGGFTGNTIYF.

V is TRBV7-2 and J is TRBJ1-2; TRBD1 might be the D (5 bases). The CDR3 extends over 13 amino acids. The V gene lost 6 bases and the J gene lost 4 bases, with 12 bases spanning the gap. Germline V gene data show CDR1 as SGHTA and CDR2 as FQGNSA. The CDR3 DNA reads as TGTGCCAGCAGGGGGTCGGGGACCTATGGCTACACCTTC. It yields the protein CASRGSGTYGYTF.

The V and J genes are TRBV29-1 and TRBJ2-5, with 8 bases fitting TRBD2. This CDR3 spans 14 amino acids. CDR1 is SQVTM, CDR2 ANQGSEA, per germline. The J segment lost 5 bases and the V segment lost 7 bases, leaving 12 bases of the junction unmatched. This CDR3 is CSGSGSWGGETQYF. CDR3 in DNA: TGCAGCGGGAGCGGGAGCTGGGGGGGGGAGACCCAGTACTTC.

This sequence joins TRBV7-9 and TRBJ1-3; TRBD1 agrees at 9 bases. Germline trimming cut 11 bases from V and 0 bases from J; bases unmatched to any gene: 11. This CDR3 has 16 residues. Germline V gene lookup returns CDR1 SEHNR and CDR2 FQNEAQ (reference sequence). The CDR3 DNA reads as TGTGCCTTCATCCCGACAGGGGGGAACTCTGGAAACACCATATATTTT. This codes for CAFIPTGGNSGNTIYF.

This chain joins TRBV5-4 and TRBJ1-1, with TRBD1 matching 11 bases. V shed 4 bases, J shed 7 bases, and the junction held 6 bases outside the gene matches. Germline CDR1 is SGHNT and CDR2 is YYREEE (reference sequence). The CDR3 totals 14 residues. The CDR3 spells CASSRAGTGGEAFF. For the CDR3, the DNA is TGTGCCAGCAGCCGCGCCGGGACAGGGGGTGAAGCTTTCTTT.

The chain employs TRBV6-5 and TRBJ2-3; 8 bases are a match to TRBD1. Unmatched junction bases numbered 3, after V lost 1 base and J lost 0 bases. CDR1 and CDR2 (germline): MNHEY, SVGAGI. The CDR3 has 16 amino acids. The CDR3 sequence is CASSYWQGASTDTQYF. CDR3 in DNA: TGTGCCAGCAGTTACTGGCAGGGGGCGAGCACAGATACGCAGTATTTT.

This chain uses TRBV19 with TRBJ1-1; 9 positions match TRBD1. Germline V gene lookup returns CDR1 LNHDA and CDR2 SQIVND (reference sequence). The CDR3 consists of 15 residues. With V trimmed by 11 bases and J by 1 base, 11 bases remained unmatched. This CDR3 reads CASTGGAIRNTEAFF. The CDR3 bases are TGTGCCTCCACAGGGGGCGCGATTCGGAACACTGAAGCTTTCTTT.

V gene TRBV5-6 combines with J gene TRBJ2-1, with 7 bases fitting TRBD1. The CDR3 consists of 15 residues. The germline V gene has CDR1 SGHDT and CDR2 YYEEEE. V shed 6 bases, J shed 2 bases, and the junction held 8 bases outside the gene matches. The CDR3 DNA is TGTGCCAGCAACCGAGACAGGGCAGCCTACAATGAGCAGTTCTTC. Amino acid sequence: CASNRDRAAYNEQFF.

This clone occurred a few times. V gene TRBV7-9 combines with J gene TRBJ1-2; D call uncertain. The CDR3 runs to 14 residues. Germline lookup yields CDR1 SEHNR and CDR2 FQNEAQ (reference sequence). Trimming stripped 3 bases from V and 8 bases from J, with 16 bases between. This chain's CDR3 is CASSFWNPAKGYTF. In DNA, the CDR3 is TGTGCCAGCAGCTTCTGGAACCCGGCGAAGGGCTACACCTTC.

V and J are TRBV18 and TRBJ1-1, with D tentatively TRBD1 (5 bases). The CDR3 length is 15 residues. CDR1 and CDR2 (germline): KGHSH, LQKENI. Trimming pared 0 bases from V and 0 bases from J, leaving 8 bases between. The CDR3 nucleotides read TGTGCCAGCTCACCACCCGGGACCATGAACACTGAAGCTTTCTTT. Encoded protein: CASSPPGTMNTEAFF.

The chain couples TRBV4-2 to TRBJ1-2; D remains unclear. The CDR3 extends over 15 amino acids. The V end lost 1 base, the J end lost 6 bases, and 15 bases lay between the germline ends. Germline V lookup: CDR1 LGHNA, CDR2 YNFKEQ. The CDR3 bases are TGTGCCAGCAGCCAAGCCAAGGGTATCGGGGATGGCTACACCTTC. Translated: CASSQAKGIGDGYTF.

The CDR3, as DNA: TGTGCCAGCTCGGACAGGGAGGGCGGGGAGCTGTTTTTT. It yields the protein CASSDREGGELFF. V gene TRBV6-4 combines with J gene TRBJ2-2; perhaps TRBD1 as D (8 bases). CDR1 and CDR2 (germline): MRHNA, SNTAGT. The CDR3 is 13 residues long. V dropped 8 bases and J dropped 7 bases, with 14 bases sitting between them.

The chain joins TRBV5-8 to TRBJ1-2; 7 nucleotides agree with TRBD1. Germline V lookup: CDR1 SGHTS, CDR2 YDEGEE. V dropped 3 bases and J dropped 5; count of bases not matched to a gene: 7. The CDR3 extends over 14 amino acids. CDR3 sequence reads: CASSSGTALYGYTF. CDR3 bases: TGTGCCAGCAGCTCCGGGACAGCTCTTTATGGCTACACCTTC.

The DNA of the CDR3 is TGTGCCAGTAGTAGGGGACTTCACTCCTACGAGCAGTACTTC. Residues: CASSRGLHSYEQYF. The chain joins TRBV19 to TRBJ2-7; D perhaps matches TRBD2 (6 bases). Germline V lookup: CDR1 LNHDA, CDR2 SQIVND (reference sequence). The CDR3 consists of 14 residues. V dropped 4 bases and J dropped 0 bases, with 10 bases sitting between them.

This clone was seen more than once but under ten times. V usage is TRBV5-4 and J usage is TRBJ1-2; 7 bases agree with TRBD1. Germline CDR1 is SGHNT and CDR2 is YYREEE (reference sequence). This CDR3 has 18 residues. The junction had 14 bases not matched to a gene; V was cut back by 3 bases and J by 0 bases. CDR3 protein: CASSSGLATGWTNYGYTF. In DNA, the CDR3 is TGTGCCAGCAGCTCTGGGTTGGCGACAGGGTGGACTAACTATGGCTACACCTTC.